What follows is one T cell receptor beta chain and its context. What it recognizes is unknown. Clones were sequenced by immunoSEQ multiplex PCR, and TCRdb holds only the in-frame ones, with some missing. The data show fewer than 400,000 clones, 67% seen once. The source of the sample is a study of cytotoxic CD8 clonotypes in ibrutinib-treated CLL. Overall study context: The patients, about ten relapsed/refractory and approximately 15 treatment-naive, included about 18 who were IGHV unmutated. Among responders, around 25 were partial and 2 complete; after median roughly 72 months, around 15 stayed remitted and about 12 progressed.

Germline-derived CDR1 and CDR2 are LNHDA and SQIVND (reference sequence). This CDR3 is built from 13 residues. Trimming took 2 bases from V and 2 from J, leaving 7 bases between them. Study conclusions and caveats: Clonality went up at the time of ibrutinib response, stayed stable in sustained remission, and later dropped back toward its baseline level at progression. Exceeding age-matched healthy donors, baseline clonality also tracked the counts of circulating CD8+ T cells.

Sequences were derived from PBMCs, sampled after 36 months of ibrutinib treatment. The source is a human donor with chronic lymphocytic leukemia. The rearrangement joins TRBV19 to TRBJ2-7; D is unresolved. The CDR3: CASSIFHTYEQYF. The DNA of the CDR3 is TGTGCCAGTAGTATATTCCATACCTACGAGCAGTACTTC.